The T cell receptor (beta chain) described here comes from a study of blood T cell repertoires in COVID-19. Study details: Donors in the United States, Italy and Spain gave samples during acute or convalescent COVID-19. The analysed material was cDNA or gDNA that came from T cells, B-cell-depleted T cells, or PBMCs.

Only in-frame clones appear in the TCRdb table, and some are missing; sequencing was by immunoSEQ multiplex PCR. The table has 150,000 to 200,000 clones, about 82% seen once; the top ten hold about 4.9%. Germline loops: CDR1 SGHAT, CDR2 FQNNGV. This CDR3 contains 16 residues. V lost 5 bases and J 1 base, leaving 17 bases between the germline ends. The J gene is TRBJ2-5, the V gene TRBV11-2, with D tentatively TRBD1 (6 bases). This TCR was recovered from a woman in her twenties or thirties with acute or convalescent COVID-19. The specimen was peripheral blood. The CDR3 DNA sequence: TGTGCCAGCAGCGGATTTCGACAGGTGGCCCAAGAGACCCAGTACTTC. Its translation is CASSGFRQVAQETQYF.